The rows below give T cell receptor beta chains drawn from one sample of a study of blood T cells in healthy people across ages. TCRdb itself ran the 5' RACE reads through MiXCR, one entry per CDR3 protein. The sample contains roughly 1,800,000 distinct CDR3 sequences, approximately 50% of which appear only once. The sample consisted of blood. These TCRs come from a woman between 40 and 55 years old in good health. CDR3s include the opening cysteine and the closing phenylalanine or tryptophan. Each record gives: V gene, D gene, clone size, J gene, CDR3 protein, CDR3 DNA. D genes are given only for firm matches. Some rows mark clone size as missing; the rest say once, few, many or name a class of expanded clone.

v_call: TRBV6-6; d_call: -; clone_size: -; j_call: TRBJ2-1; cdr3_aa: CASTKGRRDSYNEQFF; cdr3_nt: TGTGCCAGCACCAAAGGGAGACGGGACTCCTACAATGAGCAGTTCTTC
v_call: TRBV4-3; d_call: TRBD1; clone_size: -; j_call: TRBJ1-4; cdr3_aa: CASSQVGSGTADEKLFF; cdr3_nt: TGCGCCAGCAGCCAAGTAGGGTCCGGGACAGCTGATGAAAAACTGTTTTTT
v_call: TRBV2; d_call: -; clone_size: -; j_call: TRBJ1-4; cdr3_aa: CASRSTSTNEKLFF; cdr3_nt: TGTGCCAGCAGGAGCACCTCAACTAATGAAAAACTGTTTTTT
v_call: TRBV2; d_call: -; clone_size: few; j_call: TRBJ2-6; cdr3_aa: CATDSGANVLTF; cdr3_nt: TGTGCCACCGACAGCGGGGCCAACGTCCTGACTTTC
v_call: TRBV6-5; d_call: -; clone_size: many; j_call: TRBJ2-3; cdr3_aa: CASRPGADTQYF; cdr3_nt: TGTGCCAGCAGACCGGGAGCAGATACGCAGTATTTT
v_call: TRBV7-8; d_call: TRBD1; clone_size: few; j_call: TRBJ2-1; cdr3_aa: CASSGWDRGYNEQFF; cdr3_nt: TGTGCCAGCAGCGGATGGGACAGGGGGTACAATGAGCAGTTCTTC
v_call: TRBV7-9; d_call: -; clone_size: -; j_call: TRBJ2-7; cdr3_aa: CASSRMDRTYEQYF; cdr3_nt: TGTGCCAGCAGCCGTATGGACAGAACTTACGAGCAGTACTTC
v_call: TRBV24-1; d_call: -; clone_size: -; j_call: TRBJ2-3; cdr3_aa: CATSGGEKDPQFLTDTQYF; cdr3_nt: TGTGCCACCAGTGGAGGGGAGAAGGACCCACAATTCCTCACAGATACGCAGTATTTT
v_call: TRBV6-2/TRBV6-3; d_call: -; clone_size: -; j_call: TRBJ2-7; cdr3_aa: CASSRDPGGGFYEQYF; cdr3_nt: TGTGCCAGCAGCCGAGACCCCGGAGGGGGTTTCTACGAGCAGTACTTC
v_call: TRBV4-3; d_call: TRBD1; clone_size: -; j_call: TRBJ1-4; cdr3_aa: CASSQSPPGGEGEKLFF; cdr3_nt: TGCGCCAGCAGCCAGAGCCCCCCAGGGGGCGAGGGTGAAAAACTGTTTTTT
v_call: TRBV5-1; d_call: TRBD2; clone_size: -; j_call: TRBJ2-5; cdr3_aa: CASSLGLAVFETQYF; cdr3_nt: TGCGCCAGCAGCTTGGGACTAGCGGTGTTCGAGACCCAGTACTTC
v_call: TRBV28; d_call: TRBD1; clone_size: -; j_call: TRBJ2-1; cdr3_aa: CASSSPSGTAYNEQFF; cdr3_nt: TGTGCCAGCAGTTCCCCATCCGGGACAGCTTACAATGAGCAGTTCTTC
v_call: TRBV20-1; d_call: -; clone_size: -; j_call: TRBJ1-2; cdr3_aa: CSATGPGTNYGYTF; cdr3_nt: TGCAGTGCCACCGGCCCAGGGACTAACTATGGCTACACCTTC
v_call: TRBV20-1; d_call: TRBD1; clone_size: -; j_call: TRBJ1-6; cdr3_aa: CSALPQGVHSPLHF; cdr3_nt: TGCAGTGCCCTACCACAGGGGGTCCATTCACCCCTCCACTTT
v_call: TRBV12-3/TRBV12-4; d_call: TRBD1; clone_size: -; j_call: TRBJ1-5; cdr3_aa: CASNPTGGQGAQHF; cdr3_nt: TGTGCCAGCAACCCGACAGGGGGCCAGGGGGCCCAGCATTTT
v_call: TRBV7-2; d_call: -; clone_size: -; j_call: TRBJ1-2; cdr3_aa: CASSLIGTNYTF; cdr3_nt: TGTGCCAGCAGCTTAATCGGGACGAACTACACCTTC
v_call: TRBV4-3; d_call: TRBD2; clone_size: -; j_call: TRBJ2-1; cdr3_aa: CASSPGGRDEQFF; cdr3_nt: TGCGCCAGCAGCCCGGGGGGGAGGGATGAGCAGTTCTTC
v_call: TRBV16; d_call: -; clone_size: -; j_call: TRBJ2-7; cdr3_aa: CASSQGRLAYEQYF; cdr3_nt: TGTGCCAGCAGCCAAGGGAGGCTCGCCTACGAGCAGTACTTC
v_call: TRBV6-2/TRBV6-3; d_call: -; clone_size: -; j_call: TRBJ2-5; cdr3_aa: CASSAFGIGETQYF; cdr3_nt: TGTGCCAGCAGTGCATTTGGGATCGGAGAGACCCAGTACTTC
v_call: TRBV20-1; d_call: -; clone_size: -; j_call: TRBJ2-4; cdr3_aa: CSASIRGGEGDIQYF; cdr3_nt: TGCAGTGCTAGCATCCGTGGTGGGGAAGGGGACATTCAGTACTTC
v_call: TRBV5-6; d_call: -; clone_size: -; j_call: TRBJ2-2; cdr3_aa: CASTTTPVPNPTGELFF; cdr3_nt: TGTGCCAGCACCACGACCCCGGTGCCGAACCCCACCGGGGAGCTGTTTTTT
v_call: TRBV7-8; d_call: -; clone_size: -; j_call: TRBJ2-7; cdr3_aa: CASSPRWDRLSYEQYF; cdr3_nt: TGTGCCAGCAGCCCCCGATGGGACCGCCTGTCCTACGAGCAGTACTTC
v_call: TRBV24-1; d_call: -; clone_size: -; j_call: TRBJ2-3; cdr3_aa: CATSVMGDTQYF; cdr3_nt: TGTGCCACCAGTGTCATGGGTGATACGCAGTATTTT
v_call: TRBV12-3/TRBV12-4; d_call: TRBD1; clone_size: -; j_call: TRBJ1-6; cdr3_aa: CASSETGGAGSPLHF; cdr3_nt: TGTGCCAGCAGTGAAACAGGGGGCGCAGGATCACCCCTCCACTTT
v_call: TRBV20-1; d_call: TRBD1; clone_size: -; j_call: TRBJ2-7; cdr3_aa: CSASALQGVVYEQYF; cdr3_nt: TGCAGTGCTAGCGCCCTACAGGGGGTTGTCTACGAGCAGTACTTC
v_call: TRBV6-5; d_call: -; clone_size: few; j_call: TRBJ2-7; cdr3_aa: CASSYSFGGGGYEQYF; cdr3_nt: TGTGCCAGCAGTTACTCGTTCGGAGGGGGCGGTTACGAGCAGTACTTC
v_call: TRBV6-5; d_call: -; clone_size: many; j_call: TRBJ1-2; cdr3_aa: CASRTGSYGYTF; cdr3_nt: TGTGCCAGCAGGACCGGTAGCTATGGCTACACCTTC